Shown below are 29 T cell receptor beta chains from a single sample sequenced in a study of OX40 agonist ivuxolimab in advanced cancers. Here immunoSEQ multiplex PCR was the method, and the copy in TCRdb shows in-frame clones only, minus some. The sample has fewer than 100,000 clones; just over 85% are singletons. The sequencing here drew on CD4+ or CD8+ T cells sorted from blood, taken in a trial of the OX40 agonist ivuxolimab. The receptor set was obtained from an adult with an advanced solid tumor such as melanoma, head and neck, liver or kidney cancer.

The CDR3 protein is CASSRNGGQETQYF. CDR3 DNA sequence: TGTGCCAGCTCAAGGAACGGGGGGCAAGAGACCCAGTACTTC. The genes are TRBV18 and TRBJ2-5; 7 bases map to TRBD2. The trim removed 5 bases at V and 2 bases at J, leaving 5 bases unmatched. The germline gives CDR1 KGHSH, CDR2 LQKENI. CDR3 length: 14 amino acids.

The CDR3 DNA reads TGTGCCAGCACCTCCTCAGGGGGAAGTTTCGACGAGCAGTACTTC. Amino acids: CASTSSGGSFDEQYF. J is TRBJ2-7 and V is TRBV2, with 7 bases aligning to TRBD1. This CDR3 contains 15 residues. V lost 7 bases and J lost 5; bases outside the gene matches: 14. The germline V gene has CDR1 SNHLY and CDR2 FYNNEI.

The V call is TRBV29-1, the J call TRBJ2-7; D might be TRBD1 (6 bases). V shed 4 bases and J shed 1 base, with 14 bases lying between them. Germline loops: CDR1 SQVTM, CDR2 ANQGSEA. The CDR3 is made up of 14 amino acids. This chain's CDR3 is CSVVGDTLSYEQYF. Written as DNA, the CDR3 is TGCAGCGTTGTAGGGGACACCTTATCCTACGAGCAGTACTTC.

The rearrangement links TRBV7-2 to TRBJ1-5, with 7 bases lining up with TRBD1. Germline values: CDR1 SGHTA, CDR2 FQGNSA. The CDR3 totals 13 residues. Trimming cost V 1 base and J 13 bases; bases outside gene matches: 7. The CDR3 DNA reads TGTGCCAGCAGCTTAGGACAGGGTGCCGCACAGCATTTT. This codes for CASSLGQGAAQHF.

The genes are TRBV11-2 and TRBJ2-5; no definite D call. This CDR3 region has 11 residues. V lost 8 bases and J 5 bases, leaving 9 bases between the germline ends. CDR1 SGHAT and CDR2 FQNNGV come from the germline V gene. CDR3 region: CASGSRETQYF. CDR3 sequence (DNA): TGTGCCAGCGGATCACGGGAGACCCAGTACTTC.

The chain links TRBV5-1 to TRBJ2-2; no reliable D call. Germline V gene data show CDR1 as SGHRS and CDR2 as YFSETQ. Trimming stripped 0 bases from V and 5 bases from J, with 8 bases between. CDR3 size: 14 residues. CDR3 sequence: CASSLGSGTGELFF. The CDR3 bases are TGCGCCAGCAGCTTGGGCTCAGGAACCGGGGAGCTGTTTTTT.

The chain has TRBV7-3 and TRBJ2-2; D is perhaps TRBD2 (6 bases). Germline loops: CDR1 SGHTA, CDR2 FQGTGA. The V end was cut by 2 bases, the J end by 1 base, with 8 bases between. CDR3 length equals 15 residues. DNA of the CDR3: TGTGCCAGCAGCTTAGCGGGGTGGAACACCGGGGAGCTGTTTTTT. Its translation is CASSLAGWNTGELFF.

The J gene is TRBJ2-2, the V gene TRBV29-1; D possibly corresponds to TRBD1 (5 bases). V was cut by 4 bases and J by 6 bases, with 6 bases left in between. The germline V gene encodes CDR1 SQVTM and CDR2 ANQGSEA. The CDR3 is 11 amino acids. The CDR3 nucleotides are TGCAGCGTTGCAGGGCCCGGGGAGCTGTTTTTT. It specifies CSVAGPGELFF.

Here the CDR3 reads CATSRDLPNTDTQYF. The CDR3 DNA sequence: TGTGCCACCAGCAGAGATCTTCCTAACACAGATACGCAGTATTTT. The rearrangement uses TRBV15 and TRBJ2-3; unclear D gene. Trimming left V 0 bases short and J 2 bases short, with 9 bases between. Germline CDR1 and CDR2: LNHNV and YYDKDF (reference sequence). The CDR3 sequence is 15 residues long.

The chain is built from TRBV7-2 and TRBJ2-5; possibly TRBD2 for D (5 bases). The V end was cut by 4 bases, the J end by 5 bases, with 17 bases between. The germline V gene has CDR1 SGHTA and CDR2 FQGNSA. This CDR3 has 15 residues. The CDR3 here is CASSSRTERRETQYF. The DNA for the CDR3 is TGTGCCAGCAGCTCCCGGACGGAAAGGAGGGAGACCCAGTACTTC. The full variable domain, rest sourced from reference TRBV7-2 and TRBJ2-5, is GAGVSQSPSNKVTEKGKDVELRCDPISGHTALYWYRQSLGQGLEFLIYFQGNSAPDKSGLPSDRFSAERTGGSVSTLTIQRTQQEDSAVYLCASSSRTERRETQYFGPGTRLLVL.

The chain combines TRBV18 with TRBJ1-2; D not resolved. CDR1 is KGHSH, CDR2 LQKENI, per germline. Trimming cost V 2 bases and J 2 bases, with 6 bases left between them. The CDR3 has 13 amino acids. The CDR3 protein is CASSPEGNYGYTF. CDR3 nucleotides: TGTGCCAGCTCACCAGAGGGAAACTATGGCTACACCTTC.

The CDR3, as DNA: TGTGCCCACGCGAGACCGCCTAATTCACCCCTCCACTTT. Translating gives CAHARPPNSPLHF. V is TRBV30 and J is TRBJ1-6; D remains unclear. Trimming removed 8 bases from V and 6 bases from J, with 14 bases in between. The V gene's germline CDR1 is GTSNPN and CDR2 SVGIG (reference sequence). This CDR3 spans 13 amino acids. The full variable domain, rest sourced from reference TRBV30 and TRBJ1-6, is SQTIHQWPATLVQPVGSPLSLECTVEGTSNPNLYWYRQAAGRGLQLLFYSVGIGQISSEVPQNLSASRPQDRQFILSSKKLLLSDSGFYLCAHARPPNSPLHFGNGTRLTVT.

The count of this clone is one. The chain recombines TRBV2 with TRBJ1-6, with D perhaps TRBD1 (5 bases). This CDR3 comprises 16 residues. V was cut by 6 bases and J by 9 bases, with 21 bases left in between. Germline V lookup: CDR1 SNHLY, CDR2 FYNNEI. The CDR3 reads CASRPGTRGHGSPLHF. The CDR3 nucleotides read TGTGCCAGCAGGCCGGGGACTCGGGGCCATGGTTCACCCCTCCACTTT.

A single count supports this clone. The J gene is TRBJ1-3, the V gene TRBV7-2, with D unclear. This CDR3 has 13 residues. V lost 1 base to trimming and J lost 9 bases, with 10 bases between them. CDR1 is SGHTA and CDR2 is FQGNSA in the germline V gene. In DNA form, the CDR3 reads TGTGCCAGCAGCTTAGGGCAAGAAGGCACCATATATTTT. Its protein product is CASSLGQEGTIYF.

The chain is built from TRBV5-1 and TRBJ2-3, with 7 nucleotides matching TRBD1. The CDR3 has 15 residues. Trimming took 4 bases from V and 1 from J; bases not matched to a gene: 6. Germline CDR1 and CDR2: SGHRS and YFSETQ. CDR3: CASSVDTGGTDTQYF. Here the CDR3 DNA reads TGCGCCAGCAGCGTTGATACAGGGGGCACAGATACGCAGTATTTT.

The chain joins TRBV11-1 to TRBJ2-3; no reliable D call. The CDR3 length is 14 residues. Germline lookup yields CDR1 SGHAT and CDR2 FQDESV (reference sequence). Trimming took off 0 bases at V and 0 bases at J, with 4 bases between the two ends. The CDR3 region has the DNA TGTGCCAGCAGCTTAGCTGTGAGCACAGATACGCAGTATTTT. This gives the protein CASSLAVSTDTQYF.

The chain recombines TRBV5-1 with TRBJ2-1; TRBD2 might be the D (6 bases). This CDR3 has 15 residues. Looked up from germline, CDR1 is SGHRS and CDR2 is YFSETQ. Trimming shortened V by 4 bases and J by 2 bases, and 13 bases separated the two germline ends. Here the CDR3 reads CASSESTGAYNEQFF. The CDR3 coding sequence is TGCGCCAGCAGCGAGAGTACGGGAGCCTACAATGAGCAGTTCTTC.

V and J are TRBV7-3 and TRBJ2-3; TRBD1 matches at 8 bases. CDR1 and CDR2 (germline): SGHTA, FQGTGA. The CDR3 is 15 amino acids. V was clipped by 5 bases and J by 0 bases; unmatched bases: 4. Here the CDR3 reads CASSPWTGSTDTQYF. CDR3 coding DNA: TGTGCCAGCAGCCCTTGGACAGGGAGCACAGATACGCAGTATTTT.

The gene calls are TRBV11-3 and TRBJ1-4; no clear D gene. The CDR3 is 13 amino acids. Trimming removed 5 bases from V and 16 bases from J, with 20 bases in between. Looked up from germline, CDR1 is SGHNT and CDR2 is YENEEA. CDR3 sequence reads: CASSTRSRRSRFF. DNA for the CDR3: TGTGCCAGCAGCACCCGGTCCCGGAGGAGTCGGTTTTTT.

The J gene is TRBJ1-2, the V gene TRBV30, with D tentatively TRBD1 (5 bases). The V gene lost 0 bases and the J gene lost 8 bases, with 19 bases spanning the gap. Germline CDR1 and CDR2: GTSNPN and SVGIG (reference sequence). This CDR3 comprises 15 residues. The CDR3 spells CAWSVLRVGRSGYTF. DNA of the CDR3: TGTGCCTGGAGTGTACTCAGGGTCGGGCGAAGCGGCTACACCTTC.

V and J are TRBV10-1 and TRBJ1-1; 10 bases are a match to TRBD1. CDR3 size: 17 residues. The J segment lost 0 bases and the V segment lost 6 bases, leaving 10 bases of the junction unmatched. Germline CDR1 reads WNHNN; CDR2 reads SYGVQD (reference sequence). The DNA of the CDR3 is TGCGCCAGCAGGACGACAGGGGGCAAGCGCGTGAACACTGAAGCTTTCTTT. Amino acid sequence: CASRTTGGKRVNTEAFF.

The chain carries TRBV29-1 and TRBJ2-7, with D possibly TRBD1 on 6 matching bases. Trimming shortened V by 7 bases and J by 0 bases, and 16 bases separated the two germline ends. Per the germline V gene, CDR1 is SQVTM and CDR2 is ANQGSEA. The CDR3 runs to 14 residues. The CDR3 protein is CSGQGSGSSYEQYF. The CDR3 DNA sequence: TGCAGCGGTCAGGGGTCGGGCAGCTCCTACGAGCAGTACTTC.

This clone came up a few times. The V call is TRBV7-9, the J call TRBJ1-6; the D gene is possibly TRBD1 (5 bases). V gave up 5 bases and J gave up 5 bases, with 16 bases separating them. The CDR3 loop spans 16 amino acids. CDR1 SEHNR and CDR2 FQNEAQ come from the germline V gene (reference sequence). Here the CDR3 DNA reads TGTGCCAGCAGCCCCCCCCCAGGGAGAAATAATTCACCCCTCCACTTT. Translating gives CASSPPPGRNNSPLHF.

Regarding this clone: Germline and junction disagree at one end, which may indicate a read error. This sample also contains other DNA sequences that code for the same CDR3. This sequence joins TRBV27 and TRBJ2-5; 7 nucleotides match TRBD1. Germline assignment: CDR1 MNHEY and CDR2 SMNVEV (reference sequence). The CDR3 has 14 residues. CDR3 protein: CASSSRDREETQYF. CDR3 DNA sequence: TGCGCCAGCAGTTCCCGGGACAGAGAAGAGACCCAGTACTTC.

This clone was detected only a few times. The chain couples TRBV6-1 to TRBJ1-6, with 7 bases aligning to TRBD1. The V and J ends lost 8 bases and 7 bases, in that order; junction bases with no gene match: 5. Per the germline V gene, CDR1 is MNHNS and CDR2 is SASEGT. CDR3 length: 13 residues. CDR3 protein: CASRGTVNSPLHF. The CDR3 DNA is TGTGCCAGCCGTGGGACAGTCAATTCACCCCTCCACTTT.

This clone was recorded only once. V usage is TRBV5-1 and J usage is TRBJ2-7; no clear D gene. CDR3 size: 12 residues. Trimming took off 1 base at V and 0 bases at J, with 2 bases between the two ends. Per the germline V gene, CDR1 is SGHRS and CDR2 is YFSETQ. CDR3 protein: CASSLRSYEQYF. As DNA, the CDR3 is TGCGCCAGCAGCTTGCGCTCCTACGAGCAGTACTTC. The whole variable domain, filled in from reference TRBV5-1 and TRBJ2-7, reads KAGVTQTPRYLIKTRGQQVTLSCSPISGHRSVSWYQQTPGQGLQFLFEYFSETQRNKGNFPGRFSGRQFSNSRSEMNVSTLELGDSALYLCASSLRSYEQYFGPGTRLTVT.

CDR3 nucleotide sequence: TGTGCCAGCAGTTACGCCAGGGTAGAGACCCAGTACTTC. It specifies CASSYARVETQYF. This chain uses TRBV6-6 with TRBJ2-5; D is perhaps TRBD1 (5 bases). This CDR3 is 13 amino acids long. CDR1 is MNHNY, CDR2 SVGAGI, per germline (reference sequence). With 2 bases removed from V and 4 bases from J, the gap between germline ends came to 8 bases.

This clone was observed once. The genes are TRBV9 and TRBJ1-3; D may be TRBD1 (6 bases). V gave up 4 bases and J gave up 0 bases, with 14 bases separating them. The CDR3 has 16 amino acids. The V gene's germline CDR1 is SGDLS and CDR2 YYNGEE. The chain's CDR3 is CASSPGGGLSGNTIYF. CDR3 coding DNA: TGTGCCAGCAGCCCGGGCGGGGGCCTCTCTGGAAACACCATATATTTT.

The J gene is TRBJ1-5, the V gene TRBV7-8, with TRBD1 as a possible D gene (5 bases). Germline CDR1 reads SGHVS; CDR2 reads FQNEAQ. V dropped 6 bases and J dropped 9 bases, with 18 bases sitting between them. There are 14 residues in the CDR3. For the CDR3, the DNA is TGTGCCAGCAGGGGGACGGGAAGGAGATCGCCCCAGCATTTT. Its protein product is CASRGTGRRSPQHF.